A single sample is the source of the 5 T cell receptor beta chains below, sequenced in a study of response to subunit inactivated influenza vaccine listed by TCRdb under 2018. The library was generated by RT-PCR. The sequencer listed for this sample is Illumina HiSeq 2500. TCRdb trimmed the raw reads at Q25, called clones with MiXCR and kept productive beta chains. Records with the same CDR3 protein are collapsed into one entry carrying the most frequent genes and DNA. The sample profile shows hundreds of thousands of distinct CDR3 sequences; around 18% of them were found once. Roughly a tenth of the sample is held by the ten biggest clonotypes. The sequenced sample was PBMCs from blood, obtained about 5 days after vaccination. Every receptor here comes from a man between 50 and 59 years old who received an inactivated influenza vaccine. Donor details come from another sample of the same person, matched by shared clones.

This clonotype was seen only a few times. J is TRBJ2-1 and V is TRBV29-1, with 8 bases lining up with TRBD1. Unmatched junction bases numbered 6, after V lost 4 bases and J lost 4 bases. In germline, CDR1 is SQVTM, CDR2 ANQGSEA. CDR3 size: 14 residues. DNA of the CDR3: TGCAGCGTTGGGGGGGACAGGAGTTACAATGAGCAGTTCTTC. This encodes CSVGGDRSYNEQFF.

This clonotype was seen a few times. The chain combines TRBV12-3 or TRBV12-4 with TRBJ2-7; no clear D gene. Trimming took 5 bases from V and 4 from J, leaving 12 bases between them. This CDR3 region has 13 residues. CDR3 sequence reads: CASSPRQPYEQYF. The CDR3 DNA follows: TGTGCCAGCAGTCCACGACAACCGTACGAGCAGTACTTC.

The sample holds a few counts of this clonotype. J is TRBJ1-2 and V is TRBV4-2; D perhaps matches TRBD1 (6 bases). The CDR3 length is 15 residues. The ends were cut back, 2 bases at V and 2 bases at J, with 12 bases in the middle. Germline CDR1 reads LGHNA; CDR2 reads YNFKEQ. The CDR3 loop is CASSQPTGLNYGYTF. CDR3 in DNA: TGTGCCAGCAGCCAACCAACAGGGTTAAACTATGGCTACACCTTC.

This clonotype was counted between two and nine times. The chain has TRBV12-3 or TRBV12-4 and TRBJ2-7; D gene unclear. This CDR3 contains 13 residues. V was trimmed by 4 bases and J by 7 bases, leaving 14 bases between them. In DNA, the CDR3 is TGTGCCAGCAGTTATAACTCAATAGTGGAGCAGTACTTC. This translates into CASSYNSIVEQYF.

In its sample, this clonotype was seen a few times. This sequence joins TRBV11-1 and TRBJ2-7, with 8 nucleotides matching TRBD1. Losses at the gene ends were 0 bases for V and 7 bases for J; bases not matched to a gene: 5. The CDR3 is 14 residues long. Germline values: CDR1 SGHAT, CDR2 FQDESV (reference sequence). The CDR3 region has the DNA TGTGCCAGCAGCTTAGCCGGGACAGGCGAAGAGCAGTACTTC. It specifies CASSLAGTGEEQYF.